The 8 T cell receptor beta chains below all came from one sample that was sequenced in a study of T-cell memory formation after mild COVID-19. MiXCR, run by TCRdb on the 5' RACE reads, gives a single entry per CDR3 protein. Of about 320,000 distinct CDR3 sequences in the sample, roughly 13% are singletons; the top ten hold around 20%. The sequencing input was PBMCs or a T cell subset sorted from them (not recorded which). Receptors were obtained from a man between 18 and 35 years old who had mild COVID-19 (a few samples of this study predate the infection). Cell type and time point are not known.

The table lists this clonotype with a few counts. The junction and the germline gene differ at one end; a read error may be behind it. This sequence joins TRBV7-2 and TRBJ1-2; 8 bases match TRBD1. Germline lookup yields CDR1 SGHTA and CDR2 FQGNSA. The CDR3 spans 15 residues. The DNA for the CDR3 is TGTGCCAGCAGCCCCCGCTTTGAGACAGGGGAAATTGGCGCCTTC. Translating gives CASSPRFETGEIGAF.

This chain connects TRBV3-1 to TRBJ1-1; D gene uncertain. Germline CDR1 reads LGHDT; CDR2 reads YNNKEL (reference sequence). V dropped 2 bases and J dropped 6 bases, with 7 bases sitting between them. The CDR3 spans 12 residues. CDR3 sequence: CASSQRTAEAFF. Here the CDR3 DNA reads TGTGCCAGCAGCCAACGGACGGCTGAAGCTTTCTTT. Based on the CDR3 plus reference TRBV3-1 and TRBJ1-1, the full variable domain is DTAVSQTPKYLVTQMGNDKSIKCEQNLGHDTMYWYKQDSKKFLKIMFSYNNKELIINETVPNRFSPKSPDKAHLNLHINSLELGDSAVYFCASSQRTAEAFFGQGTRLTVV.

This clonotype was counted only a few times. The DNA of the CDR3 is TGCAGTGCCCGACAGAGCTCCTACAATGAGCAGTTCTTC. The encoded protein is CSARQSSYNEQFF. The rearrangement links TRBV20-1 to TRBJ2-1; perhaps TRBD1 as D (5 bases). There are 13 residues in the CDR3. Germline values: CDR1 DFQATT, CDR2 SNEGSKA (reference sequence). Trimming shortened V by 6 bases and J by 0 bases, and 9 bases separated the two germline ends.

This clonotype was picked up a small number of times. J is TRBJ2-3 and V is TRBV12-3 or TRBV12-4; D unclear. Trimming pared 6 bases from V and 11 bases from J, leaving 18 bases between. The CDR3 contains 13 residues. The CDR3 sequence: CASSQSSWEGQYF. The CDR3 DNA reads TGTGCCAGCAGCCAAAGCTCGTGGGAAGGGCAGTATTTT.

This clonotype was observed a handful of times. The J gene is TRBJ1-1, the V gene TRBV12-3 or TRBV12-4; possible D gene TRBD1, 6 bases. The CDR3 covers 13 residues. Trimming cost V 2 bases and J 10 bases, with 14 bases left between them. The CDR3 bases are TGTGCCAGCAGTTTACAGGGGCGGGGAAGAGCTTTCTTT. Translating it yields CASSLQGRGRAFF.

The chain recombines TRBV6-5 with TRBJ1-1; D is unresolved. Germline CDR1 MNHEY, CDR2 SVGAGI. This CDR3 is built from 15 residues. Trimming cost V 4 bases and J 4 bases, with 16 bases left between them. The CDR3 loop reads CASSLSGSASTEAFF. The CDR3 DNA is TGTGCCAGCAGTTTATCGGGGTCGGCCAGCACTGAAGCTTTCTTT.

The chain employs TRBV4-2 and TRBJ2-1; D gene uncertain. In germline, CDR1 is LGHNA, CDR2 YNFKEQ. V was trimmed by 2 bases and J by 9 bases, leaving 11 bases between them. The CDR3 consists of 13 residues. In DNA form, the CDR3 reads TGTGCCAGCAGCCAATATAGGTACGGTGAGCAGTTCTTC. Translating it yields CASSQYRYGEQFF.

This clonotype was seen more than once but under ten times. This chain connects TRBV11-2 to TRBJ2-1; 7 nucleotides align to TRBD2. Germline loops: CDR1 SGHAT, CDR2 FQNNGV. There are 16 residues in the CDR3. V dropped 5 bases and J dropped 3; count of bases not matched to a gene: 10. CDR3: CASSRTSANSYNEQFF. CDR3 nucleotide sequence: TGTGCCAGCAGCAGAACTAGCGCCAATAGCTACAATGAGCAGTTCTTC.